This TCR beta chain was found in a study of blood T cell repertoires in COVID-19. In the study overall: In each case, the material was cDNA or gDNA derived from T cells, B-cell-depleted T cells, or PBMCs.

This CDR3 region has 14 residues. Germline CDR1 and CDR2: KGHDR and SFDVKD. V trimming: 3 bases; J trimming: 3 bases; junction bases outside the gene matches: 2. The data were produced by immunoSEQ multiplex PCR, yet TCRdb's version contains in-frame clones alone and is incomplete. The repertoire holds 60,000 to 75,000 clones, roughly 84% seen once, with 6.6% in the top ten. The sequence derives from a man aged 45-65 years with active COVID-19. The V and J genes are TRBV24-1 and TRBJ2-5; 8 nucleotides agree with TRBD1. The material sequenced was peripheral blood. The CDR3 nucleotides are TGTGCCACCAGTGATCACAGGGGGGAAGAGACCCAGTACTTC. Amino acid sequence: CATSDHRGEETQYF.